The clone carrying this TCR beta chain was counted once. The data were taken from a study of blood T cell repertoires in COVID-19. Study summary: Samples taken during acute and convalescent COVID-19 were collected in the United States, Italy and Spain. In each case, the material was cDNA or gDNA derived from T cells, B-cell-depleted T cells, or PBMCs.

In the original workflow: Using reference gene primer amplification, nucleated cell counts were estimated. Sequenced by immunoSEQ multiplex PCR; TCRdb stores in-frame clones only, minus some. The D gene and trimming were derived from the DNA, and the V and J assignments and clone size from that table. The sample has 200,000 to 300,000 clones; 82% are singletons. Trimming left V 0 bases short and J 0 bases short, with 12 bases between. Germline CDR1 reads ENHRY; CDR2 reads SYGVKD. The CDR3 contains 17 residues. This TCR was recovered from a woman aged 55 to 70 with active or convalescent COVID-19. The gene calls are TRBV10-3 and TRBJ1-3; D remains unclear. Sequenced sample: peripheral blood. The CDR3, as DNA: TGTGCCATCAGTGAGTCCTTATCAACAGACTCTGGAAACACCATATATTTT. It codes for CAISESLSTDSGNTIYF.